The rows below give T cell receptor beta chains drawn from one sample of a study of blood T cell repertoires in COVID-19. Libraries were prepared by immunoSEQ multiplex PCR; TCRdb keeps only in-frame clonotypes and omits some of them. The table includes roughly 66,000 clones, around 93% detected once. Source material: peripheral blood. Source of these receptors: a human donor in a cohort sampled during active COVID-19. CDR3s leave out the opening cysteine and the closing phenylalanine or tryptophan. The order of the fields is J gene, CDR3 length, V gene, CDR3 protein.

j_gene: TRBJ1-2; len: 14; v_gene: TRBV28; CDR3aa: ASSLSGGNRRVGYT
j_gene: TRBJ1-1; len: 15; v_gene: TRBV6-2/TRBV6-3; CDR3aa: ASSWVQDRVGKTEAF
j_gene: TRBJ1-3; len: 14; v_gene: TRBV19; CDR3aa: ASSLKEDRSGNTIY
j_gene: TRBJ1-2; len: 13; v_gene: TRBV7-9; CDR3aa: ASTILTGDNYGYT
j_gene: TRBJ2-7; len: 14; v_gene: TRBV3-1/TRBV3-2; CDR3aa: ASSPRGGGHLREQY
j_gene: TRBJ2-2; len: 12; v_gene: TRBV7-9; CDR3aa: ASSPGTNTGELF
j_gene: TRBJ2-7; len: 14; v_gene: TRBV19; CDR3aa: ASSTRAGGREDEQY
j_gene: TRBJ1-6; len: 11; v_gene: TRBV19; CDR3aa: ASGQGHYSPLH
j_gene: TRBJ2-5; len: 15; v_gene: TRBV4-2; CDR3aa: ASSHLVEQGHKETQY
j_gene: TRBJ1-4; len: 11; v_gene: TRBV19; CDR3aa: ASSMGSNEKLF
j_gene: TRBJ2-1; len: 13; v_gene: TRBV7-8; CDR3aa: ASTKSSLPYNEQF
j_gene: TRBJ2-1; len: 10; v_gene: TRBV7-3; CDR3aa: ASSREHNEQF
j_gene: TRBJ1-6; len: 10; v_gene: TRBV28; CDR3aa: ASSFSNSPLH
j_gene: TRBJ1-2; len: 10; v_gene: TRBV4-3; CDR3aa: ASSQTDRAFT
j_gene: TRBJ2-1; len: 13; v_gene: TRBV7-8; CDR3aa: ASSPAGGPYNEQF
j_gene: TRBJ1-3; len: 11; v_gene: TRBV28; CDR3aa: ASRGQGGNTIY
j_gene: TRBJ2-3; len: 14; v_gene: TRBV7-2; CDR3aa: ASSLSAGAGTDTQY
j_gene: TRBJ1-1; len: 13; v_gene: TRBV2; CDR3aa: ASSPQGAEITEAF
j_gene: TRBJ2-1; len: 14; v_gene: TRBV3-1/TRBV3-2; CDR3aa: ASSSYTGFGSNEQF
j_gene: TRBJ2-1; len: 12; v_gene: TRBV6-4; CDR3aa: ASNDGTSRDEQF
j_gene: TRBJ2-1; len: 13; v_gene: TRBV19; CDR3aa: ASSRYHNSYNEQF
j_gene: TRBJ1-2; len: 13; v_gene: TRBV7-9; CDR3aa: ASSLPRGLLDGYT
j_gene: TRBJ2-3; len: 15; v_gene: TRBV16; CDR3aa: ASSQYRTSGSNDTQY
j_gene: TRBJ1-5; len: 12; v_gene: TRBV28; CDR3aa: ASSLTETYQPQH
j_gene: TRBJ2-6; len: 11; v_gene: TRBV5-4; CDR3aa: ASEGSGANVLT
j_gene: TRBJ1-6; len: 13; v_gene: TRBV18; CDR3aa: ASSPLGQGNSPLH
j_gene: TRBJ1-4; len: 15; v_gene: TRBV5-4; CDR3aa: ASSLDGTGLTNEKLF
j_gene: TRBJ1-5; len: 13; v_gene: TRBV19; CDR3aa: ASRYTGTLNQPQH
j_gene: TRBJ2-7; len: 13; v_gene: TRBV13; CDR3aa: ASSLAASGAYEQY
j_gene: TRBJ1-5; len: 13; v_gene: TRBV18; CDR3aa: ASSPGQGGNQPQH
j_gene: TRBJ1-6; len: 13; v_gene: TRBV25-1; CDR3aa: ASSEEGSSNSPLH
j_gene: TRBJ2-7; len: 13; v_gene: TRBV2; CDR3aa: ASNGGRRDPYEQY
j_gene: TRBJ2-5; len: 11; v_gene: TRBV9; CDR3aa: ASSEGGRETQY
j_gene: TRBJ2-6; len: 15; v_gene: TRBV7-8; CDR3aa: ASSLRDLRAGANVLT
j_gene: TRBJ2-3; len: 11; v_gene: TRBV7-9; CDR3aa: ASSQTATDTQY
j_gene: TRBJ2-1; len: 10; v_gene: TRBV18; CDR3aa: ASSNDRDTQF
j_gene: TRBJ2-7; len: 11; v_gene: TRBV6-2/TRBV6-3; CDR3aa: ASSQTGRYEQY
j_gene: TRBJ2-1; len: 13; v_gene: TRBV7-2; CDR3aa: ASSLSSGASLEQF
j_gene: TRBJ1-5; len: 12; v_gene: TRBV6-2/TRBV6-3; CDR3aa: ASSGQGDNQPQH
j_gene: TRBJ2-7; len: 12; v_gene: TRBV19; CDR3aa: ASSITSGGYEQY
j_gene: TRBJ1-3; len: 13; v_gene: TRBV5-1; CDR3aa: ASSLDSAGGNTIY
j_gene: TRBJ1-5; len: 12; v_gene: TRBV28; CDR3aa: ASSYQGGNQPQH
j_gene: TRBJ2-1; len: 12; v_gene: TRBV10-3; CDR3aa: AIGAGALYNEQF
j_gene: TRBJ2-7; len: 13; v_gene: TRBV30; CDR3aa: AWSVGSGRYYEQY
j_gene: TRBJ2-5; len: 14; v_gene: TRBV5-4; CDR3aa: ASSQGLAGVQETQY
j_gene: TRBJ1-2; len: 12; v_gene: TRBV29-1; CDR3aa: SVKKDREAYGYT
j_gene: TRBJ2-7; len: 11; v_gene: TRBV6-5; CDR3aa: ASSSSGNYEQY
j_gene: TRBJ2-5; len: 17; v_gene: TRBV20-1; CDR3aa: SASRPRSLLAGGHETQY
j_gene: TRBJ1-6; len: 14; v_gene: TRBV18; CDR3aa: ASSPRLDRGYSPLH
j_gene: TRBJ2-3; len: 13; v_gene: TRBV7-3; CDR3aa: ASSLAGLGPDTQY
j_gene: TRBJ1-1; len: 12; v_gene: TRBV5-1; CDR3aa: ASRVQGANTEAF
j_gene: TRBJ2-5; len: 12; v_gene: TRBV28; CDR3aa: ASSLGQSQETQY
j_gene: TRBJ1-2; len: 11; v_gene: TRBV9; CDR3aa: ASSAELTYGYT